What follows describes a single TCR beta chain. Its matching antigen is unknown. Assay used: immunoSEQ multiplex PCR; TCRdb lists only in-frame clones, some missing. This repertoire shows some 200,000 clones, just over 90% found once; its top ten account for 1.5% to 2%. The study pooled second doses at about 4 or about 12 weeks. This sample is drawn from a study of T cell responses to AZD1222 COVID-19 vaccine. CDR1 and CDR2 from the germline V gene are LNHDA and SQIVND (reference sequence). Trimming at V came to 7 bases and at J to 1 base, leaving 8 bases not matched to a gene. The CDR3 extends over 15 amino acids. Study-level findings and limits: Per reports, nearly half of all spike-specific TCRs target regions that are unmutated in variants.

This rearrangement joins TRBV19 to TRBJ2-5; 8 nucleotides line up with TRBD2. The receptor's source is an adult who received the AZD1222 COVID-19 vaccine. Source: peripheral blood, taken 28 days after the second AZD1222 dose. This CDR3 is CASTGGTGIQETQYF. The CDR3 DNA follows: TGTGCCAGTACGGGAGGGACGGGGATCCAAGAGACCCAGTACTTC.